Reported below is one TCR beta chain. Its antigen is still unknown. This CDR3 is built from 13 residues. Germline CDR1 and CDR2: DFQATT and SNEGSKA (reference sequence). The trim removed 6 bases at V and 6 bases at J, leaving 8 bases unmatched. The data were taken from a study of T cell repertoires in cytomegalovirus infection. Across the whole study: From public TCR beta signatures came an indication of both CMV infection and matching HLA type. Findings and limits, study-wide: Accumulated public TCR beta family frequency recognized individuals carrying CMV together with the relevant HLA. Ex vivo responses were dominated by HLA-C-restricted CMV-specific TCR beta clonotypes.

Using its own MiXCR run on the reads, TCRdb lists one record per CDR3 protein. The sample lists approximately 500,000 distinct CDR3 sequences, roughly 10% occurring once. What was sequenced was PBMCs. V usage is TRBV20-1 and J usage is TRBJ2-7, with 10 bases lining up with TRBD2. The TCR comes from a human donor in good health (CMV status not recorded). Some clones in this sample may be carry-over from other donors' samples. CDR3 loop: CSAQSGRATEQYF. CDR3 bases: TGCAGTGCCCAGAGCGGGAGGGCCACCGAGCAGTACTTC.